The 26 T cell receptor beta chains reported below all come from one sample, sequenced in a study of T cells in Graves' hyperthyroidism and ophthalmopathy. Regions amplified from RNA transcripts were the TCR beta CDR3 regions. HTBI primers were employed in a first-round RT-PCR of the TCR CDR3. TCRdb reprocessed the multiplex PCR reads with MiXCR, giving one entry per CDR3 protein. This table holds about 420,000 distinct CDR3 sequences, 15% to 18% found once. Input material: blood. The receptors originated from a woman aged 18-29 years with Graves' hyperthyroidism.

This clonotype was seen a few times. CDR3 sequence reads: CSARDYGGSSYNEQFF. The CDR3, as DNA: TGCAGTGCTAGAGACTACGGCGGGAGCTCCTACAATGAGCAGTTCTTC. This chain uses TRBV20-1 with TRBJ2-1; 7 bases agree with TRBD2. The CDR3 sequence is 16 residues long. J was trimmed by 0 bases and V by 0 bases; bases with no gene match: 5. Germline loops: CDR1 DFQATT, CDR2 SNEGSKA (reference sequence).

In its sample, this clonotype was seen a few times. This chain connects TRBV15 to TRBJ2-1, with 8 bases lining up with TRBD1. The CDR3 sequence is 14 residues long. V shed 3 bases and J 6 bases; nucleotides not matched to a gene: 4. Germline CDR1 reads LNHNV; CDR2 reads YYDKDF (reference sequence). The DNA of the CDR3 is TGTGCCACCAGCAGGACTACAGGGGGCAATGAGCAGTTCTTC. Translating it yields CATSRTTGGNEQFF.

This clonotype was seen more than once but under ten times. The chain links TRBV5-1 to TRBJ2-5; D is unresolved. Germline V gene sequence: CDR1 SGHRS, CDR2 YFSETQ. Trimming took off 4 bases at V and 2 bases at J, with 12 bases between the two ends. The CDR3 loop spans 14 amino acids. The CDR3 DNA reads TGCGCCAGCAGCACAGCTATTGGGCAAGAGACCCAGTACTTC. It translates to CASSTAIGQETQYF.

Ten or more counts support this clonotype. The chain joins TRBV2 to TRBJ2-5; either TRBD1 or TRBD2 may supply D (6 bases each). Trimming took 1 base from V and 1 from J, leaving 10 bases between them. This CDR3 has 15 residues. Germline CDR1 reads SNHLY; CDR2 reads FYNNEI. The CDR3 region has the DNA TGTGCCAGCAGTGAAGTCGGGGGCCCCCAAGAGACCCAGTACTTC. It codes for CASSEVGGPQETQYF.

The genes are TRBV7-9 and TRBJ2-1; 8 bases line up with TRBD1. Germline values: CDR1 SEHNR, CDR2 FQNEAQ (reference sequence). Trimming took 5 bases from V and 6 from J; bases not matched to a gene: 3. This CDR3 has 13 residues. CDR3 coding DNA: TGTGCCAGCAGCCAGGGGGCCGGCAATGAGCAGTTCTTC. It yields the protein CASSQGAGNEQFF. The variable domain in full, with the rest retrieved from reference TRBV7-9 and TRBJ2-1, is DTGVSQNPRHKITKRGQNVTFRCDPISEHNRLYWYRQTLGQGPEFLTYFQNEAQLEKSRLLSDRFSAERPKGSFSTLEIQRTEQGDSAMYLCASSQGAGNEQFFGPGTRLTVL.

The CDR3 sequence is CATSRDVSGDQPQHF. The CDR3 bases are TGTGCCACCAGCAGAGATGTATCGGGAGATCAGCCCCAGCATTTT. The chain couples TRBV15 to TRBJ1-5, with unresolved D. The CDR3 is made up of 15 amino acids. Trimming pared 0 bases from V and 5 bases from J, leaving 11 bases between. Germline V lookup: CDR1 LNHNV, CDR2 YYDKDF (reference sequence).

In this sample, this clonotype turned up many times. In DNA, the CDR3 is TGTGCCAGCAGCTCCACAGGGGGGAAGGATACGCAGTATTTT. Amino acids: CASSSTGGKDTQYF. The chain uses TRBV2 and TRBJ2-3, with TRBD1 matching over 8 bases. The CDR3 is 14 residues long. Germline V gives CDR1 SNHLY, CDR2 FYNNEI. V was clipped by 6 bases and J by 6 bases; unmatched bases: 8.

This clonotype appeared many times. This chain links TRBV3-1 with TRBJ1-6; D uncertain. CDR3 size: 16 residues. Germline assignment: CDR1 LGHDT and CDR2 YNNKEL (reference sequence). Trimming took 0 bases from V and 6 from J, leaving 12 bases between them. The CDR3 is CASSQDLWQLNSPLHF. CDR3 in DNA: TGTGCCAGCAGCCAAGATCTGTGGCAGCTTAATTCACCCCTCCACTTT.

As DNA, the CDR3 is TGTGCCAGCAGCCCCGGGACCTTTAATTCACCCCTCCACTTT. As protein: CASSPGTFNSPLHF. V gene TRBV6-2 or TRBV6-3 combines with J gene TRBJ1-6; TRBD1 is a possible D gene (5 bases). Trimming pared 6 bases from V and 6 bases from J, leaving 12 bases between. The CDR3 is 14 residues long. Germline CDR1 reads MNHEY; CDR2 reads SVGEGT.

The gene calls are TRBV4-2 and TRBJ2-3, with D unresolved. Trimming took off 0 bases at V and 6 bases at J, with 19 bases between the two ends. The germline V gene has CDR1 LGHNA and CDR2 YNFKEQ. The CDR3 is 17 amino acids. CDR3 DNA: TGTGCCAGCAGCCAAGATGGGAACCCCAGCCGCTCGGATACGCAGTATTTT. Translated: CASSQDGNPSRSDTQYF.

This clonotype was observed a few times. This may come from a read error, since a much larger clone is one base off. The rearrangement joins TRBV7-9 to TRBJ2-1, with D possibly being TRBD1 (6 bases). The V and J ends lost 4 bases and 4 bases respectively, with 17 bases between them. The CDR3 has 16 amino acids. The V gene's germline CDR1 is SEHNR and CDR2 FQNEAQ (reference sequence). CDR3 residues: CASSSRAGEEYNEQFF. The CDR3 DNA reads TGTGCCAGCAGCTCTAGGGCAGGGGAAGAGTACAATGAGCAGTTCTTC.

Here the CDR3 DNA reads TGCGCCAGCAGCCAGGTTTGGGGTCTTCGGTACTTC. This gives the protein CASSQVWGLRYF. The chain joins TRBV4-1 to TRBJ2-5; D is undetermined. The germline V gene has CDR1 MGHRA and CDR2 YSYEKL. The CDR3 is made up of 12 amino acids. The V end lost 3 bases, the J end lost 13 bases, and 15 bases lay between the germline ends.

This clonotype was seen repeatedly, ten times or more. The chain uses TRBV7-3 and TRBJ2-1; 7 bases map to TRBD2. The V gene's germline CDR1 is SGHTA and CDR2 FQGTGA. J was trimmed by 6 bases and V by 5 bases; bases with no gene match: 4. The CDR3 has 13 amino acids. DNA of the CDR3: TGTGCCAGCAGCGCACAGCGGGGCAATGAGCAGTTCTTC. Amino acids: CASSAQRGNEQFF. The full variable domain, in which reference TRBV7-3 and TRBJ2-1 provide the parts outside the CDR3, is GAGVSQTPSNKVTEKGKYVELRCDPISGHTALYWYRQSLGQGPEFLIYFQGTGAADDSGLPNDRFFAVRPEGSVSTLKIQRTERGDSAVYLCASSAQRGNEQFFGPGTRLTVL.

This rearrangement joins TRBV12-3 or TRBV12-4 to TRBJ1-1; D is uncertain. The CDR3 length is 13 residues. V was trimmed by 5 bases and J by 1 base, leaving 8 bases between them. The CDR3 bases are TGTGCCAGCAGTACAACAGCGAACACTGAAGCTTTCTTT. Amino acid sequence: CASSTTANTEAFF.

This clonotype was seen a handful of times. The chain combines TRBV25-1 with TRBJ1-1, with D possibly being TRBD1 (5 bases). Trimming removed 3 bases from V and 5 bases from J, with 10 bases in between. Germline V gives CDR1 MGHDK, CDR2 SYGVNS. The CDR3 runs 13 residues. The CDR3 here is CASSEGVLTEAFF. The DNA of the CDR3 is TGTGCCAGCAGTGAGGGGGTATTAACTGAAGCTTTCTTT.

For this clonotype: A read error may be the cause here, since a much bigger clone is one base away. This chain joins TRBV12-3 or TRBV12-4 and TRBJ2-6; D gene uncertain. V was trimmed by 7 bases and J by 2 bases, leaving 12 bases between them. The length of the CDR3 is 15 residues. The CDR3 nucleotides are TGTGCCAGCACCTTCACGGAAGCTGGGGCCAACGTCCTGACTTTC. Amino acids: CASTFTEAGANVLTF.

This clonotype has at least ten counts. Written as DNA, the CDR3 is TGCGCCAGCAGCCAAGTTCCGGGAACCTATGGCTACACCTTC. Translating it yields CASSQVPGTYGYTF. The V call is TRBV4-1, the J call TRBJ1-2; D not certain. The CDR3 consists of 14 residues. Germline assignment: CDR1 MGHRA and CDR2 YSYEKL. With 1 base removed from V and 4 bases from J, the gap between germline ends came to 10 bases.

This clonotype appeared many times. This chain uses TRBV3-1 with TRBJ1-1; a weak D match, TRBD1 (5 bases). Trimming shortened V by 6 bases and J by 0 bases, and 8 bases separated the two germline ends. Germline loops: CDR1 LGHDT, CDR2 YNNKEL (reference sequence). There are 13 residues in the CDR3. CDR3 nucleotide sequence: TGTGCCAGCAGACAGGCCATGAACACTGAAGCTTTCTTT. This gives the protein CASRQAMNTEAFF. Full variable domain (rest looked up from reference TRBV3-1 and TRBJ1-1): DTAVSQTPKYLVTQMGNDKSIKCEQNLGHDTMYWYKQDSKKFLKIMFSYNNKELIINETVPNRFSPKSPDKAHLNLHINSLELGDSAVYFCASRQAMNTEAFFGQGTRLTVV.

The chain has TRBV7-3 and TRBJ2-1, with TRBD2 identical over 11 bases. V gave up 5 bases and J gave up 4 bases; unmatched junction bases: 7. The CDR3 loop spans 16 amino acids. Germline-derived CDR1 and CDR2 are SGHTA and FQGTGA. The CDR3 loop is CASSHSGTSGYNEQFF. CDR3 bases: TGTGCCAGCAGCCACTCCGGGACTAGCGGTTACAATGAGCAGTTCTTC.

This clonotype has ten or more counts. The rearrangement joins TRBV10-3 to TRBJ2-7; D perhaps matches TRBD1 (7 bases). Germline CDR1 and CDR2: ENHRY and SYGVKD. V dropped 7 bases and J dropped 5 bases, with 9 bases sitting between them. CDR3 length: 11 residues. CDR3 sequence (DNA): TGTGCCATCACCAGGGGGGACGAGCAGTACTTC. It codes for CAITRGDEQYF.

This clonotype was counted at least ten times. This chain links TRBV2 with TRBJ1-3; maybe TRBD1 (5 bases). Trimming pared 4 bases from V and 0 bases from J, leaving 13 bases between. The CDR3 is 16 residues long. The germline CDR1 and CDR2 sequences are SNHLY and FYNNEI. CDR3 protein: CASSADGGYSGNTIYF. In DNA, the CDR3 is TGTGCCAGCAGTGCGGACGGGGGTTACTCTGGAAACACCATATATTTT.

The chain employs TRBV11-3 and TRBJ2-2, with TRBD2 identical over 7 bases. CDR1 is SGHNT, CDR2 YENEEA, per germline. This CDR3 spans 16 amino acids. Germline trimming cut 4 bases from V and 6 bases from J; bases unmatched to any gene: 11. The DNA for the CDR3 is TGTGCCAGCAGCTCCCCGTGGGGGGAGGGCCCCGGGGAGCTGTTTTTT. Protein: CASSSPWGEGPGELFF.

The chain combines TRBV12-3 or TRBV12-4 with TRBJ2-6; 7 bases align to TRBD1. There are 17 residues in the CDR3. V lost 7 bases, J lost 5 bases, and 14 bases stayed unmatched. Written as DNA, the CDR3 is TGTGCCAGCACCCTAGGGGAAAGGGGGCAGCGGGCCAACGTCCTGACTTTC. Translating it yields CASTLGERGQRANVLTF.

This clonotype was seen at least ten times. J is TRBJ2-1 and V is TRBV6-1; 11 nucleotides agree with TRBD2. CDR3 length equals 16 residues. V was clipped by 6 bases and J by 7 bases; unmatched bases: 11. Germline CDR1 reads MNHNS; CDR2 reads SASEGT. CDR3 region: CASREIAGGPGNEQFF. The DNA for the CDR3 is TGTGCCAGCAGGGAGATAGCGGGAGGGCCGGGTAATGAGCAGTTCTTC.

V gene TRBV28 combines with J gene TRBJ1-6, with D hard to call. The CDR3 runs 17 residues. Germline lookup yields CDR1 MDHEN and CDR2 SYDVKM. Trimming cost V 3 bases and J 1 base, with 13 bases left between them. CDR3 sequence: CASSFPGSGSYNSPLHF. The CDR3 DNA reads as TGTGCCAGCAGTTTTCCGGGGTCGGGGTCCTATAATTCACCCCTCCACTTT.

The chain has TRBV5-1 and TRBJ1-4; 8 bases are a match to TRBD1. CDR1 and CDR2 from the germline V gene are SGHRS and YFSETQ. Trimming at V came to 4 bases and at J to 0 bases, leaving 5 bases not matched to a gene. The CDR3 is 16 residues long. CDR3 DNA: TGCGCCAGCAGCATAGACAGGGGCGCAACTAATGAAAAACTGTTTTTT. Translation gives CASSIDRGATNEKLFF. Full variable domain (rest looked up from reference TRBV5-1 and TRBJ1-4): KAGVTQTPRYLIKTRGQQVTLSCSPISGHRSVSWYQQTPGQGLQFLFEYFSETQRNKGNFPGRFSGRQFSNSRSEMNVSTLELGDSALYLCASSIDRGATNEKLFFGSGTQLSVL.